This T cell receptor beta chain emerged from a study of T cell responses to AZD1222 COVID-19 vaccine. Measured with immunoSEQ multiplex PCR; TCRdb has only the in-frame clones, and not every one. The data contain 110,000 to 150,000 clones, around 90% of them singletons. The table lists this clone with a count of one. The CDR3 length is 14 residues. V was pared by 5 bases and J by 7 bases, with 4 bases of the junction left unmatched. Germline lookup yields CDR1 SGHAT and CDR2 FQNNGV. This specimen consisted of peripheral blood, obtained on day 0 of AZD1222 vaccination. This receptor was taken from an adult in good health. The V gene is TRBV11-2, the J gene TRBJ2-1; 11 nucleotides align to TRBD2. The CDR3 bases are TGTGCCAGCAGCCGACTAGCGGGAAATAATGAGCAGTTCTTC. Translated, it gives CASSRLAGNNEQFF.